Below are 27 T cell receptor beta chains sequenced from a single sample in a study of neurological immune-mediated disorders. TCRdb re-derived calls from the 5' RACE reads in MiXCR, one entry per CDR3 protein. The repertoire holds just under 45,000 distinct CDR3 sequences, 10% to 15% seen once, with 1.3% in the top ten. The sample comprised PBMCs. The source is a female donor in good health.

This clonotype was detected many times. The chain couples TRBV10-3 to TRBJ2-5; no clear D. Trimming took 2 bases from V and 2 from J, leaving 9 bases between them. The CDR3 length is 14 residues. Germline V gene sequence: CDR1 ENHRY, CDR2 SYGVKD. The CDR3 nucleotides read TGTGCCATCAGTGAGGATCTAGTACAAGAGACCCAGTACTTC. Protein sequence: CAISEDLVQETQYF.

This clonotype was seen many times. CDR3: CASSQADRGGGYTF. The CDR3 DNA reads TGTGCCAGCAGCCAAGCCGACAGGGGAGGTGGCTACACCTTC. This chain uses TRBV3-1 with TRBJ1-2, with 8 bases fitting TRBD1. V was pared by 1 base and J by 7 bases, with 5 bases of the junction left unmatched. This CDR3 is 14 amino acids long. Germline V lookup: CDR1 LGHDT, CDR2 YNNKEL (reference sequence).

V is TRBV5-1 and J is TRBJ1-1, with a tentative D call TRBD1 (5 bases). V lost 0 bases and J lost 3, with 15 bases in between. Germline V gene data show CDR1 as SGHRS and CDR2 as YFSETQ. The CDR3 is made up of 16 amino acids. CDR3 residues: CASSLVKGSYDTEAFF. The CDR3 coding sequence is TGCGCCAGCAGCTTGGTCAAGGGGAGTTATGACACTGAAGCTTTCTTT.

This clonotype came up many times. The CDR3 DNA reads as TGCAGCGTTGAACTCGGGGATACGCAGTATTTT. Protein product: CSVELGDTQYF. This chain joins TRBV29-1 and TRBJ2-3; D is unresolved. Germline V gene data show CDR1 as SQVTM and CDR2 as ANQGSEA. The V end lost 2 bases, the J end lost 6 bases, and 6 bases lay between the germline ends. The CDR3 loop spans 11 amino acids.

This clonotype was counted many times. This sequence joins TRBV3-1 and TRBJ1-1; D ambiguous. Germline lookup yields CDR1 LGHDT and CDR2 YNNKEL (reference sequence). Trimming pared 0 bases from V and 7 bases from J, leaving 15 bases between. This CDR3 is built from 15 residues. This CDR3 is CASSQDPRARHEAFF. CDR3 DNA: TGTGCCAGCAGCCAAGATCCGAGGGCCCGTCATGAAGCTTTCTTT. The full variable domain, completed using reference TRBV3-1 and TRBJ1-1, is DTAVSQTPKYLVTQMGNDKSIKCEQNLGHDTMYWYKQDSKKFLKIMFSYNNKELIINETVPNRFSPKSPDKAHLNLHINSLELGDSAVYFCASSQDPRARHEAFFGQGTRLTVV.

This clonotype was recorded at least ten times. This chain joins TRBV3-1 and TRBJ2-2; perhaps TRBD1 as D (5 bases). Trimming stripped 2 bases from V and 7 bases from J, with 8 bases between. From germline, CDR1 is LGHDT and CDR2 YNNKEL (reference sequence). This CDR3 comprises 13 residues. DNA for the CDR3: TGTGCCAGCAGCCAAACGACAGTCGGGGAGCTGTTTTTT. Protein: CASSQTTVGELFF.

The sample holds many counts of this clonotype. The chain carries TRBV29-1 and TRBJ2-7; 11 positions agree with TRBD2. This CDR3 has 15 amino acids. Germline-derived CDR1 and CDR2 are SQVTM and ANQGSEA. V shed 2 bases, J shed 7 bases, and the junction held 10 bases outside the gene matches. The CDR3 protein is CSVEHRLAGGREQYF. DNA of the CDR3: TGCAGCGTTGAACATCGGCTAGCGGGAGGACGTGAGCAGTACTTC.

This clonotype has at least ten counts. This chain links TRBV27 with TRBJ1-4, with TRBD1 matching over 9 bases. J lost 6 bases, V lost 5 bases, and 7 bases had no gene match. CDR1 is MNHEY, CDR2 SMNVEV, per germline (reference sequence). The length of the CDR3 is 15 residues. The CDR3 here is CASSTPGQGDEKLFF. CDR3 bases: TGTGCCAGCAGTACCCCGGGACAGGGCGATGAAAAACTGTTTTTT. Combining the CDR3 with reference TRBV27 and TRBJ1-4 gives the whole variable domain EAQVTQNPRYLITVTGKKLTVTCSQNMNHEYMSWYRQDPGLGLRQIYYSMNVEVTDKGDVPEGYKVSRKEKRNFPLILESPSPNQTSLYFCASSTPGQGDEKLFFGSGTQLSVL.

The table lists this clonotype with many counts. CDR3 residues: CASTQDSYNSPLHF. CDR3 nucleotide sequence: TGCGCCAGCACCCAAGACAGTTATAATTCACCCCTCCACTTT. The chain couples TRBV10-2 to TRBJ1-6, with D perhaps matching TRBD1 (5 bases). Per germline, CDR1 WSHSY and CDR2 SAAADI. V was cut by 7 bases and J by 4 bases, with 11 bases left in between. CDR3 length: 14 residues.

In its sample, this clonotype was seen many times. This chain uses TRBV10-2 with TRBJ2-2; D is unclear. The CDR3 covers 15 residues. Germline-derived CDR1 and CDR2 are WSHSY and SAAADI. V dropped 7 bases and J dropped 0 bases, with 12 bases sitting between them. This chain's CDR3 is CASNPARANTGELFF. CDR3 in DNA: TGCGCCAGCAACCCCGCAAGGGCGAACACCGGGGAGCTGTTTTTT.

This clonotype appeared many times. The chain uses TRBV3-1 and TRBJ2-5; TRBD2 matches at 8 bases. Trimming removed 4 bases from V and 3 bases from J; junction bases left unmatched: 4. The germline CDR1 and CDR2 sequences are LGHDT and YNNKEL (reference sequence). The CDR3 covers 14 residues. In DNA, the CDR3 is TGTGCCAGCAGCCCGGGACTAGAGGAAGAGACCCAGTACTTC. This codes for CASSPGLEEETQYF.

As to this clonotype: The junction does not match germline at one end; this may be a read error. CDR3 nucleotide sequence: TGCAGTGCCCCTGACAGGGGAGGTCCATTAGATATGCAGTATTTT. Translated, it gives CSAPDRGGPLDMQYF. The V and J genes are TRBV20-1 and TRBJ2-3, with 8 bases identical to TRBD1. From germline, CDR1 is DFQATT and CDR2 SNEGSKA (reference sequence). The CDR3 is 15 residues long.

This clonotype was recorded many times. V is TRBV3-1 and J is TRBJ2-5; TRBD1 matches at 8 bases. The CDR3 loop spans 14 amino acids. Trimming removed 4 bases from V and 2 bases from J; junction bases left unmatched: 3. The germline gives CDR1 LGHDT, CDR2 YNNKEL (reference sequence). The CDR3 sequence: CASSPWTGQETQYF. CDR3 bases: TGTGCCAGCAGCCCTTGGACAGGGCAAGAGACCCAGTACTTC.

This clonotype was picked up many times. The CDR3 sequence is CASSSGPRGEQYF. In DNA, the CDR3 is TGCGCCAGCAGCTCGGGACCCCGAGGGGAGCAGTACTTC. J is TRBJ2-7 and V is TRBV5-1, with D tentatively TRBD1 or TRBD2 (5 bases each). Trimming removed 3 bases from V and 7 bases from J, with 14 bases in between. The CDR3 is 13 amino acids. From germline, CDR1 is SGHRS and CDR2 YFSETQ.

This clonotype was observed many times. The rearrangement links TRBV19 to TRBJ2-1; 8 bases fit TRBD2. The germline V gene encodes CDR1 LNHDA and CDR2 SQIVND (reference sequence). The length of the CDR3 is 15 residues. The V and J ends lost 7 bases and 1 base, in that order; junction bases with no gene match: 6. CDR3 nucleotides: TGTGCCAGTACCTTGGCGGGAGGATCCTACAATGAGCAGTTCTTC. It yields the protein CASTLAGGSYNEQFF.

For this clonotype: Likely a read error: the CDR3 ends without its conserved phenylalanine or tryptophan. The chain employs TRBV7-8 and TRBJ2-7; a weak D match, TRBD1 (6 bases). The CDR3 totals 13 residues. Germline V gene sequence: CDR1 SGHVS, CDR2 FQNEAQ. V lost 8 bases, J lost 0 bases, and 11 bases lay in between. CDR3 residues: CASSDRSSYEQYL. In DNA form, the CDR3 reads TGTGCCAGCTCCGACAGGAGCTCCTACGAGCAGTACCTT.

This clonotype was recorded at least ten times. The chain combines TRBV3-1 with TRBJ2-1; 16 bases are shared with TRBD2. The CDR3 is 15 amino acids. V gave up 1 base and J gave up 14 bases; unmatched junction bases: 5. Germline V CDR1 and CDR2: LGHDT, YNNKEL (reference sequence). DNA of the CDR3: TGTGCCAGCAGCCAAGCCGGGACTAGCGGGAGGGCCGAGTTCTTC. This gives the protein CASSQAGTSGRAEFF.

This clonotype was seen at least ten times. The chain combines TRBV12-3 or TRBV12-4 with TRBJ1-1; D might be TRBD1 (6 bases). This CDR3 is 10 amino acids long. V lost 5 bases to trimming and J lost 11 bases, with 9 bases between them. Here the CDR3 DNA reads TGTGCCAGCAGTAGAGGACAGGCTTTCTTT. This gives the protein CASSRGQAFF.

This clonotype occurred many times. The chain has TRBV9 and TRBJ1-3; 9 bases are a match to TRBD1. Trimming cost V 3 bases and J 0 bases; bases outside gene matches: 10. The CDR3 is 18 residues long. CDR1 is SGDLS and CDR2 is YYNGEE in the germline V gene. The CDR3 reads CASSAPRTGASSGNTIYF. In nucleotides, the CDR3 is TGTGCCAGCAGCGCTCCCCGGACAGGGGCTTCCTCTGGAAACACCATATATTTT. The full variable domain, with the rest looked up from reference TRBV9 and TRBJ1-3, is DSGVTQTPKHLITATGQRVTLRCSPRSGDLSVYWYQQSLDQGLQFLIQYYNGEERAKGNILERFSAQQFPDLHSELNLSSLELGDSALYFCASSAPRTGASSGNTIYFGEGSWLTVV.

The table lists this clonotype with many counts. The V call is TRBV7-2, the J call TRBJ2-7, with a possible D match to TRBD1 (6 bases). The CDR3 covers 14 residues. From germline, CDR1 is SGHTA and CDR2 FQGNSA. V lost 3 bases and J lost 2, with 11 bases in between. The CDR3: CASSLPGQPYEQYF. As DNA, the CDR3 is TGTGCCAGCAGCTTGCCCGGACAGCCCTACGAGCAGTACTTC. Full variable domain (remainder filled in from reference TRBV7-2 and TRBJ2-7): GAGVSQSPSNKVTEKGKDVELRCDPISGHTALYWYRQSLGQGLEFLIYFQGNSAPDKSGLPSDRFSAERTGGSVSTLTIQRTQQEDSAVYLCASSLPGQPYEQYFGPGTRLTVT.

CDR3 in amino acids: CASGSGTRYSNEQFF. CDR3 nucleotides: TGTGCCAGTGGGTCCGGGACTAGATATAGCAATGAGCAGTTCTTC. The chain is built from TRBV19 and TRBJ2-1; 8 nucleotides match TRBD2. The CDR3 spans 15 residues. V gave up 8 bases and J gave up 6 bases; unmatched junction bases: 12. The germline V gene has CDR1 LNHDA and CDR2 SQIVND (reference sequence). The variable domain in full, with the rest retrieved from reference TRBV19 and TRBJ2-1, is DGGITQSPKYLFRKEGQNVTLSCEQNLNHDAMYWYRQDPGQGLRLIYYSQIVNDFQKGDIAEGYSVSREKKESFPLTVTSAQKNPTAFYLCASGSGTRYSNEQFFGPGTRLTVL.

This clonotype was counted ten times or more. CDR3 in amino acids: CASSPGGAGNIQYF. The CDR3 region has the DNA TGCGCCAGCAGCCCCGGTGGGGCGGGAAACATTCAGTACTTC. The chain couples TRBV5-1 to TRBJ2-4; the D call may be TRBD1 or TRBD2 (5 bases each). V was clipped by 4 bases and J by 6 bases, with 14 bases between them. The V gene's germline CDR1 is SGHRS and CDR2 YFSETQ. The CDR3 spans 14 residues. The complete variable domain, with remaining parts taken from reference TRBV5-1 and TRBJ2-4, reads KAGVTQTPRYLIKTRGQQVTLSCSPISGHRSVSWYQQTPGQGLQFLFEYFSETQRNKGNFPGRFSGRQFSNSRSEMNVSTLELGDSALYLCASSPGGAGNIQYFGAGTRLSVL.

Ten or more counts support this clonotype. The chain uses TRBV3-1 and TRBJ1-5; no firm D call. V was cut by 3 bases and J by 5 bases, with 8 bases left in between. CDR3 length: 13 residues. The germline V gene encodes CDR1 LGHDT and CDR2 YNNKEL (reference sequence). The CDR3 loop reads CASSQGIYQPQHF. The CDR3 DNA reads TGTGCCAGCAGCCAGGGTATCTATCAGCCCCAGCATTTT.

Worth noting for this clonotype: The germline gene is not matched at one end of the junction; a read error may be the cause. V is TRBV20-1 and J is TRBJ1-6; 10 nucleotides match TRBD1. The CDR3 sequence is 14 residues long. Germline V gene data show CDR1 as DFQATT and CDR2 as SNEGSKA (reference sequence). The CDR3 is CSTPGQGDNSPRHF. The CDR3 nucleotides read TGCAGTACTCCTGGACAGGGGGATAATTCACCCCGCCACTTT.

The V and J genes are TRBV12-3 or TRBV12-4 and TRBJ2-5; unclear D gene. V lost 4 bases and J lost 4, with 13 bases in between. The CDR3 is 14 residues long. The CDR3 nucleotides are TGTGCCAGCAGTTCATACCCAGGTCGAGAGACCCAGTACTTC. As protein: CASSSYPGRETQYF.

At least ten counts were recorded for this clonotype. The chain combines TRBV20-1 with TRBJ1-5, with D perhaps matching TRBD1 (5 bases). There are 13 residues in the CDR3. The V gene's germline CDR1 is DFQATT and CDR2 SNEGSKA (reference sequence). V was trimmed by 6 bases and J by 0 bases, leaving 9 bases between them. Here the CDR3 DNA reads TGCAGTGCGGGGGGATATAGCAATCAGCCCCAGCATTTT. Translating it yields CSAGGYSNQPQHF.

The sample holds many counts of this clonotype. The chain is built from TRBV7-3 and TRBJ2-3; the match to TRBD2 covers 9 bases. Germline CDR1 reads SGHTA; CDR2 reads FQGTGA. The CDR3 is 16 residues long. Trimming at V came to 4 bases and at J to 0 bases, leaving 5 bases not matched to a gene. CDR3 sequence (DNA): TGTGCCAGCAGCTCGGGTACTAGCGGGAGCACAGATACGCAGTATTTT. It specifies CASSSGTSGSTDTQYF. The full variable domain, rest sourced from reference TRBV7-3 and TRBJ2-3, is GAGVSQTPSNKVTEKGKYVELRCDPISGHTALYWYRQSLGQGPEFLIYFQGTGAADDSGLPNDRFFAVRPEGSVSTLKIQRTERGDSAVYLCASSSGTSGSTDTQYFGPGTRLTVL.